The T cell receptor (beta chain) described here comes from a study of early T cells in non-severe SARS-CoV-2 infection. Study at large: Sequencing was performed on bulk RNA from unsorted whole blood, leaving chains unpaired.

In the library, individual cDNA molecules carried attached unique molecular identifiers. TCRdb analysed the 5' RACE reads with MiXCR anew, one entry per CDR3 protein. The table has roughly 50,000 distinct CDR3 sequences, 8% to 10% seen once. The CDR3 spans 13 residues. Germline CDR1 is LNHDA and CDR2 is SQIVND (reference sequence). Between the trimmed V and J ends, which lost 3 bases and 8 bases, there was a span of 12 bases. The table lists this clonotype with many counts. The receptor's source is an adult who was a healthcare worker with PCR-confirmed SARS-CoV-2 infection or an uninfected control (not recorded which). This rearrangement joins TRBV19 to TRBJ2-3; D not resolved. The sample comprised whole blood. The CDR3 here is CASSIADVRTQYF. The CDR3 DNA sequence: TGTGCCAGTAGTATTGCAGACGTGCGTACGCAGTATTTT.